Below, one T cell receptor beta chain is given with its context. This clone was detected only a few times. Its specific antigen is unknown. No quality values exist for individual bases; no much larger clone is one base distant. In Seattle, one collaborating source enrolled patients while the infection was active and tracked those patients longitudinally over the course of disease. The collaborating institutions used their own protocols to collect whole blood in K2EDTA tubes. Collaborator samples were shipped for TCRbeta analysis as frozen whole blood, isolated PBMCs, or DNA extracted from either sample type. TCRbeta CDR3 regions were amplified from genomic DNA using the immunoSEQ Assay, a bias-controlled multiplex PCR. On the study's bioinformatics: Within the assay, amplification of reference gene primers was used to estimate how many nucleated cells each sample contained. To quantify the absolute abundance of each unique TCRbeta CDR3 rearrangement, sequence reads were collapsed and filtered. Productive Simpson clonality was computed per sample as the square root of Simpson's diversity index over productive rearrangements. Imported from immuneACCESS, the table was reduced by TCRdb to in-frame sequences with V and J called. These copies leave out some clones; in studies compared against another copy, an unresolved V gene accounts for under half, and the cause of the remainder is not known. Clonal size and the V and J genes are those of that table, whereas D and trimming came from the DNA. In all, the sample holds 300,000 to 400,000 clones, and 88% of those were seen once. Around 7.9% of the sample is in the top ten clones.

The data were taken from a study of blood T cell repertoires in COVID-19 (dated by TCRdb to 2020 to 2022). Concerning the study at large: Collaborator samples came from the United States, Italy and Spain and covered acute and convalescent phases of COVID-19. Deeply sampled blood TCRbeta repertoires from subjects exposed to, actively infected with, or recovered from COVID-19 were included in the dataset. A freely available public database, intended as a resource for researchers studying the immune response to SARS-CoV-2, is where the repertoires were released. The prospective study material was composed of cDNA or gDNA derived from T cells, B-cell-depleted T cells, or PBMCs. HLA class I and class II types, where available, came from metadata supplied by the sample provider rather than from assay-based typing. Samples came from the ongoing ImmuneRACE study (first 160 participants) plus 1,254 subjects from 6 global collaborators. Sample metadata almost always included a de-identified subject ID, COVID-19 status, age in years and sex.

The investigation overall reported the following: The amount of clinical and demographic metadata varied by source and participant and was provided uncurated.

The germline V gene supplies CDR1 MNHEY and CDR2 SVGEGT. At the junction V is shortened by 8 bases and J by 7 bases; bases outside the gene matches: 10. The CDR3 covers 14 residues, taking in both the cysteine and the phenylalanine. Just the 42-base CDR3 DNA is kept, in frame starting at base 1. The specimen sequenced was peripheral blood. The rearrangement combines TRBV6-2 or TRBV6-3 with TRBJ1-5, with 8 junctional bases fitting TRBD1. This receptor was identified in a woman in her seventies with COVID-19, enrolled during active disease. Here the CDR3 is given as CASCPSAGGQPQHF. The DNA sequence is TGTGCCAGCTGCCCCTCGGCAGGGGGCCAGCCCCAGCATTTT.